There are many counts of the clone carrying this T cell receptor (beta chain). CDR1 SEHNR and CDR2 FQNEAQ come from the germline V gene (reference sequence). The CDR3 length is 14 residues. The ends were cut back, 3 bases at V and 0 bases at J, with 6 bases in the middle. This sample was included in a study of T cells in Graves' hyperthyroidism and ophthalmopathy. There were TCR beta CDR3 regions amplified from RNA transcripts. A set of HTBI primers served as the primers for a first-round RT-PCR of the TCR CDR3. In TCRdb, the multiplex PCR reads were re-called with MiXCR into one record per CDR3 protein. Of around 760,000 distinct CDR3 sequences listed, under 45% were seen once; the top ten hold 31%.

Sample: blood. This receptor was obtained from a woman between 40 and 55 years old with Graves' hyperthyroidism. The J gene is TRBJ1-5, the V gene TRBV7-9; D uncertain. DNA of the CDR3: TGTGCCAGCAGCTTCGCGGGTAGCAATCAGCCCCAGCATTTT. It encodes CASSFAGSNQPQHF.